The rows below give T cell receptor beta chains drawn from one sample of a study of memory CD8 T cells in hepatitis C reinfection. TCRdb's table, derived via immunoSEQ multiplex PCR, lists solely in-frame clones and lacks some. In the table there are approximately 51,000 clones, nearly 90% of which are singletons. The sample consisted of naive CD8+ T cells sorted from blood. These receptors came from a man aged 18-30 years with hepatitis C virus infection. CDR3s include the opening cysteine and the closing phenylalanine or tryptophan. The order of the fields is CDR3 protein, D gene, J gene, clone size, V gene. The D gene is left open where the match is weak. Where a row states a size, it is once, few, many or the class of an expanded clone; other rows omit it.

CDR3aa: CASSTSGFGTGELFF; d_gene: NA; j_gene: TRBJ2-2; abundance: NA; v_gene: TRBV5-4
CDR3aa: CSAHGGEEQFF; d_gene: NA; j_gene: TRBJ2-1; abundance: NA; v_gene: TRBV20-1
CDR3aa: CAISESGENYGYTF; d_gene: NA; j_gene: TRBJ1-2; abundance: once; v_gene: TRBV10-3
CDR3aa: CASSLWGPGRDTQYF; d_gene: NA; j_gene: TRBJ2-3; abundance: NA; v_gene: TRBV27
CDR3aa: CASSETTGLGQPQHF; d_gene: TRBD1; j_gene: TRBJ1-5; abundance: NA; v_gene: TRBV10-1
CDR3aa: CASIPGTSGRGEQYF; d_gene: TRBD2; j_gene: TRBJ2-7; abundance: few; v_gene: TRBV2
CDR3aa: CASSLAGGSTDTQYF; d_gene: TRBD2; j_gene: TRBJ2-3; abundance: NA; v_gene: TRBV5-1
CDR3aa: CASSVGGGGEQYF; d_gene: NA; j_gene: TRBJ2-7; abundance: NA; v_gene: TRBV9
CDR3aa: CASSLVYSGEQFF; d_gene: NA; j_gene: TRBJ2-1; abundance: NA; v_gene: TRBV28
CDR3aa: CASSITGTGNYGYTF; d_gene: NA; j_gene: TRBJ1-2; abundance: once; v_gene: TRBV21-1
CDR3aa: CASSLDAESYNEQFF; d_gene: NA; j_gene: TRBJ2-1; abundance: NA; v_gene: TRBV5-1
CDR3aa: CASSSFGTANTGELFF; d_gene: TRBD1; j_gene: TRBJ2-2; abundance: NA; v_gene: TRBV7-9
CDR3aa: CASSYSAGDTQYF; d_gene: NA; j_gene: TRBJ2-3; abundance: NA; v_gene: TRBV6-5
CDR3aa: CASSRGPNEKLFF; d_gene: NA; j_gene: TRBJ1-4; abundance: NA; v_gene: TRBV7-9
CDR3aa: CASSLGSRTGLVYF; d_gene: TRBD2; j_gene: TRBJ2-5; abundance: NA; v_gene: TRBV4-1
CDR3aa: CASSQLIAGVTEAFF; d_gene: NA; j_gene: TRBJ1-1; abundance: NA; v_gene: TRBV4-3
CDR3aa: CSVTGSSYNEQFF; d_gene: NA; j_gene: TRBJ2-1; abundance: NA; v_gene: TRBV29-1
CDR3aa: CASSGPGNSNQPQHF; d_gene: NA; j_gene: TRBJ1-5; abundance: few; v_gene: TRBV6-4
CDR3aa: CASSEWRLSGTDTQYF; d_gene: NA; j_gene: TRBJ2-3; abundance: NA; v_gene: TRBV2
CDR3aa: CAWSVVLQEWTEAFF; d_gene: NA; j_gene: TRBJ1-1; abundance: NA; v_gene: TRBV30
CDR3aa: CASSLVIGRDNEKLFF; d_gene: NA; j_gene: TRBJ1-4; abundance: NA; v_gene: TRBV7-9
CDR3aa: CASSLRDGTGTTYEQYF; d_gene: TRBD1; j_gene: TRBJ2-7; abundance: NA; v_gene: TRBV7-8
CDR3aa: CAWSPLGAGETQYF; d_gene: NA; j_gene: TRBJ2-5; abundance: NA; v_gene: TRBV30
CDR3aa: CASRRGHQDTQYF; d_gene: NA; j_gene: TRBJ2-3; abundance: NA; v_gene: TRBV7-8
CDR3aa: CASSFTSGASTDTQYF; d_gene: TRBD2; j_gene: TRBJ2-3; abundance: NA; v_gene: TRBV7-6
CDR3aa: CASSLARGRDTQYF; d_gene: TRBD1; j_gene: TRBJ2-3; abundance: NA; v_gene: TRBV27
CDR3aa: CASSPEKTPNYGYTF; d_gene: NA; j_gene: TRBJ1-2; abundance: NA; v_gene: TRBV7-9
CDR3aa: CASSFGTGRPLSGANVLTF; d_gene: TRBD1; j_gene: TRBJ2-6; abundance: NA; v_gene: TRBV5-6
CDR3aa: CASSLAGTSGFYTGELFF; d_gene: TRBD2; j_gene: TRBJ2-2; abundance: NA; v_gene: TRBV27
CDR3aa: CASSFGQGGTDTQYF; d_gene: TRBD1; j_gene: TRBJ2-3; abundance: NA; v_gene: TRBV7-3
CDR3aa: CASSLDRGLHSYGYTF; d_gene: TRBD1; j_gene: TRBJ1-2; abundance: NA; v_gene: TRBV7-9
CDR3aa: CASSQEWTRDGSPLHF; d_gene: NA; j_gene: TRBJ1-6; abundance: NA; v_gene: TRBV4-3
CDR3aa: CASSSALDRRYGYTF; d_gene: NA; j_gene: TRBJ1-2; abundance: NA; v_gene: TRBV9
CDR3aa: CASSQLWGQINYGYTF; d_gene: TRBD1; j_gene: TRBJ1-2; abundance: NA; v_gene: TRBV4-1
CDR3aa: CASRSPTGQEYQETQYF; d_gene: TRBD1; j_gene: TRBJ2-5; abundance: NA; v_gene: TRBV28
CDR3aa: CASSPGTGSYEQYF; d_gene: TRBD1; j_gene: TRBJ2-7; abundance: NA; v_gene: TRBV7-6
CDR3aa: CASSDTPGSYGYTF; d_gene: NA; j_gene: TRBJ1-2; abundance: NA; v_gene: TRBV25-1
CDR3aa: CASSSSAGGPDTQYF; d_gene: TRBD2; j_gene: TRBJ2-3; abundance: NA; v_gene: TRBV7-9
CDR3aa: CASSEAGRMYTGELFF; d_gene: NA; j_gene: TRBJ2-2; abundance: NA; v_gene: TRBV9
CDR3aa: CASRLEWRGAYNEQFF; d_gene: NA; j_gene: TRBJ2-1; abundance: NA; v_gene: TRBV12-2
CDR3aa: CASSEAAGGLGNQPQHF; d_gene: TRBD1; j_gene: TRBJ1-5; abundance: once; v_gene: TRBV6-1
CDR3aa: CASSELRDSGNTIYF; d_gene: NA; j_gene: TRBJ1-3; abundance: NA; v_gene: TRBV9
CDR3aa: CASSSSAGADTQYF; d_gene: TRBD2; j_gene: TRBJ2-3; abundance: NA; v_gene: TRBV6-5
CDR3aa: CAWSYGGDTQYF; d_gene: NA; j_gene: TRBJ2-3; abundance: NA; v_gene: TRBV30
CDR3aa: CASSPSGGNKETQYF; d_gene: TRBD1; j_gene: TRBJ2-5; abundance: NA; v_gene: TRBV5-5
CDR3aa: CASSLAYEQYF; d_gene: NA; j_gene: NA; abundance: NA; v_gene: TRBV5-6
CDR3aa: CASSRGGPGTDTQYF; d_gene: TRBD2; j_gene: TRBJ2-3; abundance: NA; v_gene: TRBV5-4
CDR3aa: CASRSSGTEQFF; d_gene: NA; j_gene: TRBJ2-1; abundance: NA; v_gene: TRBV28
CDR3aa: CASSEGLAGASTDTQYF; d_gene: TRBD2; j_gene: TRBJ2-3; abundance: NA; v_gene: TRBV2
CDR3aa: CASSGLAGAQETQYF; d_gene: TRBD2; j_gene: TRBJ2-5; abundance: NA; v_gene: TRBV2